This record looks at one T cell receptor beta chain sequence and its context. Germline-derived CDR1 and CDR2 are KGHDR and SFDVKD. V was shortened by 5 bases and J by 4 bases, with 9 bases between the two germline ends. This CDR3 region has 13 residues. The data were taken from a study of blood T cell repertoires in COVID-19. Turning to the study itself: The origin of the acute and convalescent COVID-19 samples was the United States, Italy and Spain. T cells, B-cell-depleted T cells, or PBMCs provided the cDNA or gDNA that served as material.

Profiling relied on immunoSEQ multiplex PCR, and the TCRdb table lists in-frame clones only, not all of them. The sample yields approximately 210,000 clones, around 80% seen once. The V gene is TRBV24-1, the J gene TRBJ2-3; D remains unclear. This TCR came from a woman of 80 years or more with COVID-19, enrolled during active disease. The specimen was peripheral blood. CDR3 amino acids: CATSGTAPDTQYF. The CDR3 nucleotides read TGTGCCACCAGTGGTACTGCCCCAGATACGCAGTATTTT.